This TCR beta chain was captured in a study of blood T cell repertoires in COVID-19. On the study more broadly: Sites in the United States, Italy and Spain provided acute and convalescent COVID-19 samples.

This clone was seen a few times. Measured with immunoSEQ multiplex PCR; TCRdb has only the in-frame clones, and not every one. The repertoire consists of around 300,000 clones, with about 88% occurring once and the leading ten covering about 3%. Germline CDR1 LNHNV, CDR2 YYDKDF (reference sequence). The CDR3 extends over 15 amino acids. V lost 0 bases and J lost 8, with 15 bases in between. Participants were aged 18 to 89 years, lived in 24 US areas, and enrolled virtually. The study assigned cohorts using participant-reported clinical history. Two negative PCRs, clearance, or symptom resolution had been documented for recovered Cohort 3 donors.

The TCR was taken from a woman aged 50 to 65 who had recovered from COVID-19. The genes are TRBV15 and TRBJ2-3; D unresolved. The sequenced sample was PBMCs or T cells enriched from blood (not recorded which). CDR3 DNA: TGTGCCACCAGCAGAGATCGTCCTGCCACGGGTACGCAGTATTTT. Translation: CATSRDRPATGTQYF.